This T cell receptor beta chain was sequenced for a study of T cell repertoires in cytomegalovirus infection. TCRdb analysed the reads with MiXCR anew, one entry per CDR3 protein. The profile shows about 920,000 distinct CDR3 sequences, 30% to 40% of them singletons. This CDR3 is 16 amino acids long. V lost 4 bases to trimming and J lost 0 bases; unmatched junction nucleotides: 6. The V gene's germline CDR1 is SGHVS and CDR2 FNYEAQ. Turning to this clonotype: What it recognizes is unknown.

The J gene is TRBJ2-1, the V gene TRBV7-6; TRBD2 matches at 7 bases. The receptor was derived from a human donor in good health (CMV status not recorded). Some clones in this sample may be carry-over from other donors' samples. Here the sequenced sample was cultured CD8+ T cells from PBMCs, taken from culture after CMV antigen stimulation. CDR3 sequence reads: CASSSRGSNSYNEQFF. CDR3 in DNA: TGTGCCAGCAGCTCGCGGGGGAGCAACTCCTACAATGAGCAGTTCTTC.